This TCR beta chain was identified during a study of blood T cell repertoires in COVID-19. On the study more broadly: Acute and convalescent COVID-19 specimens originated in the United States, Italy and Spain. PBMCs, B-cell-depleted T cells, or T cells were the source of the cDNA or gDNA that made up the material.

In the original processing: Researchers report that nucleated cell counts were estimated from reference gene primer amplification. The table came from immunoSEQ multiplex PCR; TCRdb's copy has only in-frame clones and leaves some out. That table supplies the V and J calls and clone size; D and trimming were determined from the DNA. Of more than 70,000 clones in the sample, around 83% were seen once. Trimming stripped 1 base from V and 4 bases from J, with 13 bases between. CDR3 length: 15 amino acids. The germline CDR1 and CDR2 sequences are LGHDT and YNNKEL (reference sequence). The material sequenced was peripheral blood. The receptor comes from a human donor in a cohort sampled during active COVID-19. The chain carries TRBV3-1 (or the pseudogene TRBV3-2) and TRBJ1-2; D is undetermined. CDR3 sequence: CASSQGAGGLYGYTF. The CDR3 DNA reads TGTGCCAGCAGCCAAGGAGCAGGAGGGCTCTATGGCTACACCTTC.